These T cell receptor beta chains were read from a single sample in a study of blood T cell repertoires in COVID-19. The data were produced by immunoSEQ multiplex PCR, yet TCRdb's version contains in-frame clones alone and is incomplete. The data hold approximately 210,000 clones, with around 81% observed a single time. The specimen was PBMCs or T cells enriched from blood (not recorded which). The receptors come from a woman aged 45-65 years with acute COVID-19. Each CDR3 is given with its conserved first and last residue. D genes are given only for firm matches. Rows give clone size only sometimes, using once, few, many, or a class for an expanded clone.

d_call j_call clone_size v_call cdr3_length cdr3_aa cdr3_nt
- TRBJ1-1 - TRBV7-9 14 CASILTGPGTEAFF TGTGCCAGCATCCTAACAGGGCCCGGCACTGAAGCTTTCTTT
TRBD1 TRBJ2-1 - TRBV9 15 CASSPWGQGPNEQFF TGTGCCAGCAGCCCGTGGGGACAGGGACCCAATGAGCAGTTCTTC
- TRBJ2-2 - TRBV4-3 18 CASSQDRTGQGHTGELFF TGCGCCAGCAGCCAAGATCGAACAGGGCAGGGGCATACCGGGGAGCTGTTTTTT
- TRBJ2-3 - TRBV7-2 12 CASSFVTDTQYF TGTGCCAGCAGCTTTGTAACAGATACGCAGTATTTT
TRBD1 TRBJ1-4 - TRBV6-5 14 CASRMGQGDEKLFF TGTGCCAGCAGGATGGGACAGGGTGACGAAAAACTGTTTTTT
- TRBJ2-3 - TRBV11-3 14 CASKGGHLTDTQYF TGTGCCAGCAAGGGCGGACATCTCACAGATACGCAGTATTTT
TRBD1 TRBJ1-1 - TRBV12-3/TRBV12-4 13 CASSLRQGTEAFF TGTGCCAGCAGTTTGAGACAGGGCACTGAAGCTTTCTTT
TRBD1 TRBJ2-7 - TRBV5-8 12 CASKIRQGGKYF TGTGCCAGCAAAATACGACAGGGGGGCAAGTACTTC
TRBD2 TRBJ2-2 - TRBV9 17 CASSVMASGRGTGELFF TGTGCCAGCAGCGTAATGGCTAGCGGGAGGGGCACCGGGGAGCTGTTTTTT
- TRBJ1-1 - TRBV11-3 15 CASSSPARGNTEAFF TGTGCCAGCAGCTCCCCCGCTAGGGGGAACACTGAAGCTTTCTTT
TRBD1 TRBJ1-6 - TRBV6-5 16 CASSYSHRGYNSPLHF TGTGCCAGCAGTTACTCACACAGGGGTTATAATTCACCCCTCCACTTT
TRBD1 TRBJ1-2 - TRBV6-1 16 CASSKETGALALSYTF TGTGCCAGCAGTAAAGAGACAGGGGCTCTTGCCCTAAGCTACACCTTC
TRBD1 TRBJ1-5 - TRBV4-1 16 CASSQQPGQINQPQHF TGCGCCAGCAGCCAACAACCGGGACAGATTAATCAGCCCCAGCATTTT
- TRBJ2-3 - TRBV4-1 15 CASSQVSGITDTQYF TGCGCCAGCAGCCAAGTTTCGGGAATCACAGATACGCAGTATTTT
TRBD2 TRBJ2-2 - TRBV19 16 CASSIELAGTTGELFF TGTGCCAGTAGTATTGAACTAGCGGGGACCACCGGGGAGCTGTTTTTT
- TRBJ2-6 - TRBV15 17 CATSKTYGGSGANVLTF TGTGCCACCAGCAAAACCTACGGGGGCTCTGGGGCCAACGTCCTGACTTTC
TRBD2 TRBJ2-1 - TRBV10-3 13 CAISDRGDNEQFF TGTGCCATCAGTGATCGGGGGGACAATGAGCAGTTCTTC
- TRBJ2-1 - TRBV5-1 14 CASSPASGYNEQFF TGCGCCAGCAGCCCGGCCAGCGGGTACAATGAGCAGTTCTTC
- TRBJ2-1 - TRBV9 17 CASSVALAGPPHNEQFF TGTGCCAGCAGCGTAGCACTCGCGGGCCCCCCCCACAATGAGCAGTTCTTC
- TRBJ2-4 few TRBV12-3/TRBV12-4 11 CASSPKNIQYF TGTGCCAGCAGCCCGAAAAACATTCAGTACTTC
TRBD1 TRBJ1-1 few TRBV6-5 15 CASSSLTGTNTEAFF TGTGCCAGCAGTTCCTTGACAGGGACCAACACTGAAGCTTTCTTT
- TRBJ1-2 - TRBV5-4 13 CASRLVEAQVYTF TGTGCCAGCAGGTTGGTGGAGGCTCAGGTCTACACCTTC
TRBD1 TRBJ1-2 - TRBV7-2 18 CASSLGALRDRDFNGYTF TGTGCCAGCAGCTTAGGCGCGTTGCGGGACAGGGACTTCAATGGCTACACCTTC
TRBD1 TRBJ1-2 - TRBV5-1 13 CASSSGQGYGYTF TGCGCCAGCAGCTCCGGACAGGGCTACGGCTACACCTTC
- TRBJ2-1 - TRBV10-3 14 CAISDSTRPNEQFF TGTGCCATCAGCGACTCGACTAGACCGAATGAGCAGTTCTTC
- TRBJ2-2 - TRBV6-4 18 CASSDRGFAGLNTGELFF TGTGCCAGCAGTGACCGGGGGTTTGCGGGGCTAAACACCGGGGAGCTGTTTTTT
- TRBJ1-5 - TRBV19 15 CASSTSWAGNQPQHF TGTGCCAGTAGTACGTCCTGGGCAGGGAATCAGCCCCAGCATTTT
- TRBJ1-2 - TRBV24-1 15 CATSDFSGGVYGYTF TGTGCCACCAGTGATTTTTCCGGAGGAGTCTATGGCTACACCTTC
TRBD1 TRBJ2-2 - TRBV28 17 CASSSGPGTGRTGELFF TGTGCCAGCAGTTCTGGGCCCGGGACAGGGCGGACCGGGGAGCTGTTTTTT
- TRBJ1-2 once TRBV4-1 13 CASSQSGTYLYAF TGCGCCAGCAGCCAATCAGGGACATATCTATACGCCTTC
TRBD1 TRBJ1-1 - TRBV28 15 CASSETTGGHTEAFF TGTGCCAGCAGCGAGACGACAGGGGGGCACACTGAAGCTTTCTTT
TRBD2 TRBJ2-5 - TRBV5-1 17 CASSLEIAGGPVETQYF TGCGCCAGCAGCTTGGAAATAGCGGGGGGGCCTGTGGAGACCCAGTACTTC
- TRBJ1-5 - TRBV28 16 CASSDPDSGSNQPQHF TGTGCCAGCTCTGACCCAGACAGCGGGAGCAATCAGCCCCAGCATTTT
TRBD2 TRBJ2-1 - TRBV24-1 14 CATLGTRGNNEQFF TGTGCCACCCTCGGGACTAGGGGGAATAATGAGCAGTTCTTC
- TRBJ1-3 once TRBV3-1/TRBV3-2 16 CASSQRWQASGNTIYF TGTGCCAGCAGCCAACGGTGGCAGGCCTCTGGAAACACCATATATTTT
- TRBJ2-5 - TRBV7-2 15 CASSGRTGFQETQYF TGTGCCAGCAGCGGGAGGACAGGCTTCCAAGAGACCCAGTACTTC
- TRBJ2-2 once TRBV5-5 15 CASSPQLRSAGELFF TGTGCCAGCAGCCCCCAACTTCGTAGCGCCGGGGAGCTGTTTTTT
- TRBJ2-5 once TRBV18 13 CASFHGIQETQYF TGTGCCAGCTTTCACGGTATCCAAGAGACCCAGTACTTC
- TRBJ2-7 - TRBV6-5 11 CATLATYEQYF TGTGCTACTTTAGCCACCTACGAGCAGTACTTC
TRBD2 TRBJ2-7 once TRBV2 12 CASRRVGGEQYF TGTGCCAGCAGGCGAGTCGGGGGGGAGCAGTACTTC
TRBD1 TRBJ2-7 - TRBV4-2 17 CASSHYSPGQGAYEQYF TGTGCCAGCAGCCACTATTCACCGGGACAGGGGGCCTACGAGCAGTACTTC
TRBD2 TRBJ2-3 few TRBV5-1 17 CASSFGGAGGPQDTQYF TGCGCCAGCAGCTTCGGTGGGGCGGGGGGGCCTCAAGATACGCAGTATTTT
- TRBJ1-3 - TRBV11-2 18 CASSQGWQGPLSGNTIYF TGTGCCAGCAGCCAAGGATGGCAGGGGCCACTCTCTGGAAACACCATATATTTT
TRBD1 TRBJ1-5 - TRBV7-9 14 CASSWTGGDQPQHF TGTGCCAGCAGCTGGACAGGGGGAGATCAGCCCCAGCATTTT
- TRBJ2-2 - TRBV6-2/TRBV6-3 14 CASSRDFNTGELFF TGTGCCAGCAGCCGGGACTTTAACACCGGGGAGCTGTTTTTT
- TRBJ1-2 - TRBV19 14 CASTFRAGAYGYTF TGTGCCAGTACCTTCAGGGCAGGGGCATATGGCTACACCTTC
- TRBJ2-3 few TRBV5-1 14 CASSFGERTDTQYF TGCGCCAGCAGCTTCGGGGAACGCACAGATACGCAGTATTTT
- TRBJ1-2 - TRBV28 11 CASNSNYGYTF TGTGCCAGCAACAGTAACTATGGCTACACCTTC
TRBD1 TRBJ2-7 - TRBV28 14 CASSPTWDRDEQYF TGTGCCAGCAGTCCTACCTGGGACAGGGACGAGCAGTACTTC
TRBD2 TRBJ2-1 - TRBV6-5 15 CASRLAGGLYNEQFF TGTGCCAGCAGGCTAGCGGGGGGGCTCTACAATGAGCAGTTCTTC
TRBD1 TRBJ1-3 - TRBV2 14 CASNGQGLSNTIYF TGTGCCAGCAACGGACAGGGGTTAAGTAACACCATATATTTT
- TRBJ2-7 - TRBV25-1 13 CASSLAPRGEQYF TGTGCCAGCAGTCTCGCGCCCCGTGGCGAGCAGTACTTC
- TRBJ2-1 - TRBV12-1 17 CASSFAWRPPYTHEQFF TGTGCCAGCAGCTTTGCGTGGAGACCCCCATATACCCATGAGCAGTTCTTC
- TRBJ1-3 once TRBV6-2/TRBV6-3 15 CASSSAVNSGNTIYF TGTGCCAGCAGTTCTGCAGTCAACTCTGGAAACACCATATATTTT
- TRBJ2-7 - TRBV14 14 CASSQASGTYEQYF TGTGCCAGCAGCCAAGCCTCGGGGACCTACGAGCAGTACTTC
TRBD2 TRBJ2-1 - TRBV7-2 16 CASSLGSAGGATEQFF TGTGCCAGCAGCTTAGGGAGCGCGGGGGGGGCCACTGAGCAGTTCTTC
TRBD2 TRBJ2-1 - TRBV15 15 CATSSGLAGDNEQFF TGTGCCACCAGCAGCGGACTAGCGGGAGACAATGAGCAGTTCTTC
- TRBJ2-5 - TRBV3-1/TRBV3-2 14 CASSLPTSSETQYF TGTGCCAGCAGCCTACCCACTAGTTCCGAGACCCAGTACTTC
TRBD1 TRBJ2-1 - TRBV7-8 14 CASSRDRFYNEQFF TGTGCCAGCAGCCGGGACAGGTTTTACAATGAGCAGTTCTTC
- TRBJ1-5 - TRBV20-1 14 CSASLSGRGRPQHF TGCAGTGCTAGTTTATCGGGGCGGGGGAGGCCCCAGCATTTT